The 24 T cell receptor beta chains presented below share a single source sample, sequenced in a study of immune heterogeneity within non-small cell lung tumors. The template consisted of bulk tumor genomic DNA, with roughly 0.65 ug used per sample. Several spatially distant biopsies were obtained per primary tumor intraoperatively. Those enrolled were patients newly diagnosed with untreated non-small cell lung cancer and undergoing curative surgery. Multiplex PCR (32 V and 13 J primers) was used to amplify the TCR beta CDR3. From the multiplex PCR reads, TCRdb called clonotypes with MiXCR, one entry per CDR3 protein. Of over 8,000 distinct CDR3 sequences listed, under 20% are singletons. The sample comprised lung tumor tissue. Every receptor here comes from a man aged 35 to 55 with non-small cell lung cancer.

Relative to its sample, this clonotype is medium-sized. The rearrangement links TRBV20-1 to TRBJ1-1; D call uncertain. V dropped 0 bases and J dropped 1 base, with 12 bases sitting between them. This CDR3 has 15 amino acids. Germline assignment: CDR1 DFQATT and CDR2 SNEGSKA (reference sequence). The CDR3: CSARDLYAPNTEAFF. In DNA, the CDR3 is TGCAGTGCTAGAGATTTATATGCCCCGAACACTGAAGCTTTCTTT.

This clonotype is medium-sized in the sample. The V call is TRBV25-1, the J call TRBJ2-7; 9 positions match TRBD1. The CDR3 length is 15 residues. Germline assignment: CDR1 MGHDK and CDR2 SYGVNS. Unmatched junction bases numbered 15, after V lost 6 bases and J lost 9 bases. For the CDR3, the DNA is TGTGCCAGCAGAGCCTCCGGGACAGGGCTACGCGTGCAGTACTTC. This gives the protein CASRASGTGLRVQYF.

To note about this clonotype: Since a much larger clone is just one base distant, this may be a read error. The chain recombines TRBV9 with TRBJ2-1; D may correspond to TRBD1 or TRBD2 (5 bases each). The ends were cut back, 0 bases at V and 9 bases at J, with 19 bases in the middle. This CDR3 has 16 residues. CDR1 is SGDLS and CDR2 is YYNGEE in the germline V gene. The CDR3 here is CASSVDGMVLGGEQFF. CDR3 bases: TGTGCCAGCAGCGTAGACGGGATGGTCCTTGGGGGTGAGCAGTTCTTC.

In its sample, this clonotype is medium-sized. The gene calls are TRBV28 and TRBJ2-7; no firm D call. V gave up 3 bases and J gave up 5 bases, with 14 bases separating them. The V gene's germline CDR1 is MDHEN and CDR2 SYDVKM. The CDR3 is 14 residues long. CDR3 loop: CASSFAHGSHEQYF. The CDR3 DNA reads TGTGCCAGCAGTTTTGCCCACGGGTCCCACGAGCAGTACTTC. Combining the CDR3 with reference TRBV28 and TRBJ2-7 gives the whole variable domain DVKVTQSSRYLVKRTGEKVFLECVQDMDHENMFWYRQDPGLGLRLIYFSYDVKMKEKGDIPEGYSVSREKKERFSLILESASTNQTSMYLCASSFAHGSHEQYFGPGTRLTVT.

Judged by abundance, this clonotype is medium-sized. The V call is TRBV4-2, the J call TRBJ2-7; D is undetermined. The V end lost 2 bases, the J end lost 0 bases, and 5 bases lay between the germline ends. Germline V gene lookup returns CDR1 LGHNA and CDR2 YNFKEQ. This CDR3 spans 13 amino acids. As DNA, the CDR3 is TGTGCCAGCAGCCAACCGGGCTCCTACGAGCAGTACTTC. It is translated as CASSQPGSYEQYF.

This clonotype is medium-sized (0.01 to 0.1%) within its sample. The CDR3 reads CASSPGTVQYF. The CDR3 nucleotides are TGTGCCAGCAGCCCCGGGACAGTGCAGTACTTC. V usage is TRBV3-1 and J usage is TRBJ2-7, with 7 bases lining up with TRBD1. V shed 4 bases, J shed 9 bases, and the junction held 3 bases outside the gene matches. Per germline, CDR1 LGHDT and CDR2 YNNKEL (reference sequence). There are 11 residues in the CDR3.

This clonotype is classed as medium-sized. This chain uses TRBV20-1 with TRBJ2-3; weak D call: TRBD2 (5 bases). This CDR3 has 16 residues. CDR1 and CDR2 from the germline V gene are DFQATT and SNEGSKA (reference sequence). The V end lost 0 bases, the J end lost 5 bases, and 18 bases lay between the germline ends. The CDR3 protein is CSARDNRRTRLDTQYF. CDR3 DNA: TGCAGTGCTAGAGATAACCGTCGAACTAGATTAGATACGCAGTATTTT.

This clonotype was observed many times. This chain uses TRBV20-1 with TRBJ2-1; 7 bases are a match to TRBD1. This CDR3 comprises 15 residues. Trimming took 0 bases from V and 8 from J; bases not matched to a gene: 10. Germline CDR1 DFQATT, CDR2 SNEGSKA (reference sequence). CDR3 amino acids: CSARDLWKGGDEQFF. DNA for the CDR3: TGCAGTGCTAGAGATTTATGGAAAGGGGGCGATGAGCAGTTCTTC.

As to this clonotype: In this CDR3 the conserved last residue, phenylalanine or tryptophan, is missing, so a read error is likely. The DNA is omitted, as the CDR3 cannot be located on it reliably, and the CDR3 follows TCRdb's listing. The chain links TRBV4-2 to TRBJ2-3; the table's D call, TRBD2, was not checked against the DNA. Counting both end residues, the CDR3 totals 19 amino acids. The germline CDR1 and CDR2 sequences are LGHNA and YNFKEQ. CDR3 sequence: CASSQEKAAGAYREQYFGP.

In its sample, this clonotype ranks as medium-sized. The CDR3 DNA is TGTGCCAGCGGACACCCAGATCAGCCCCAGCATTTT. It translates to CASGHPDQPQHF. The V and J genes are TRBV6-1 and TRBJ1-5, with D perhaps matching TRBD1 (5 bases). The CDR3 has 12 residues. In germline, CDR1 is MNHNS, CDR2 SASEGT. V was clipped by 8 bases and J by 5 bases, with 10 bases between them.

By sample share, this clonotype is medium-sized. J is TRBJ2-3 and V is TRBV27; 9 nucleotides align to TRBD1. This CDR3 is 15 amino acids long. In germline, CDR1 is MNHEY, CDR2 SMNVEV (reference sequence). Unmatched junction bases numbered 7, after V lost 4 bases and J lost 5 bases. This CDR3 reads CASSWGTGPLDTQYF. CDR3 DNA: TGTGCCAGCAGTTGGGGGACAGGGCCCCTAGATACGCAGTATTTT.

This clonotype occurred many times. The CDR3 loop is CASGTSPNEQFF. Here the CDR3 DNA reads TGTGCCAGCGGGACTAGCCCGAATGAGCAGTTCTTC. The chain joins TRBV25-1 to TRBJ2-1; 9 bases match TRBD2. The CDR3 contains 12 residues. Germline trimming cut 8 bases from V and 7 bases from J; bases unmatched to any gene: 3. CDR1 and CDR2 (germline): MGHDK, SYGVNS.

Sample share makes this clonotype medium-sized. This chain connects TRBV6-2 or TRBV6-3 to TRBJ1-4; D is unresolved. Germline CDR1 and CDR2: MNHEY and SVGEGT. The CDR3 consists of 14 residues. The V end was cut by 5 bases, the J end by 3 bases, with 10 bases between. CDR3 residues: CASSPPQPNEKLFF. The CDR3 DNA follows: TGTGCCAGCAGTCCCCCCCAGCCTAATGAAAAACTGTTTTTT.

This clonotype was found many times. The chain links TRBV10-3 to TRBJ2-3, with 10 positions matching TRBD1. The length of the CDR3 is 15 residues. Germline CDR1 and CDR2: ENHRY and SYGVKD. V shed 7 bases and J 6 bases; nucleotides not matched to a gene: 10. This CDR3 reads CAITIGTGVQDTQYF. The CDR3 DNA is TGTGCCATCACTATCGGGACAGGGGTGCAGGATACGCAGTATTTT.

This clonotype is medium-sized within its sample. The chain combines TRBV28 with TRBJ2-7, with 9 bases that match TRBD1. Germline CDR1 reads MDHEN; CDR2 reads SYDVKM. This CDR3 has 15 amino acids. J lost 4 bases, V lost 6 bases, and 10 bases had no gene match. The CDR3 DNA follows: TGTGCCAGCAGCAACTCCGGGACAGGGCAGTACGAGCAGTACTTC. Amino acid sequence: CASSNSGTGQYEQYF.

This clonotype showed up many times. The genes are TRBV10-3 and TRBJ1-1, with D possibly matching TRBD1 (5 bases). V was shortened by 7 bases and J by 3 bases, with 12 bases between the two germline ends. Germline assignment: CDR1 ENHRY and CDR2 SYGVKD. This CDR3 comprises 13 residues. CDR3 amino acids: CAITQGRDTEAFF. For the CDR3, the DNA is TGTGCCATCACTCAGGGTAGGGACACTGAAGCTTTCTTT.

The chain couples TRBV12-3 or TRBV12-4 to TRBJ2-7; 9 nucleotides line up with TRBD2. The CDR3 sequence is 15 residues long. V lost 7 bases, J lost 7 bases, and 14 bases stayed unmatched. The CDR3 DNA is TGTGCCAGCAATTCCCGCGGGGGGGATGGGTTGGAGCAGTACTTC. Protein: CASNSRGGDGLEQYF.

This clonotype is medium-sized within its sample. V gene TRBV5-8 combines with J gene TRBJ2-7, with TRBD1 identical over 7 bases. The germline V gene has CDR1 SGHTS and CDR2 YDEGEE. The CDR3 contains 16 residues. The J segment lost 4 bases and the V segment lost 2 bases, leaving 12 bases of the junction unmatched. The CDR3 spells CASSLLTGVRKYEQYF. As DNA, the CDR3 is TGTGCCAGCAGCTTATTAACAGGGGTTAGGAAGTACGAGCAGTACTTC.

This clonotype turned up a few times. The chain carries TRBV4-1 and TRBJ2-7; 7 bases are shared with TRBD1. V lost 0 bases and J lost 3; bases outside the gene matches: 11. There are 17 residues in the CDR3. CDR1 MGHRA and CDR2 YSYEKL come from the germline V gene. Here the CDR3 DNA reads TGCGCCAGCAGCCAAGATCGCCCCCTAACAGGGGACTACGAGCAGTACTTC. It translates to CASSQDRPLTGDYEQYF.

This clonotype was seen repeatedly, ten times or more. The V call is TRBV2, the J call TRBJ2-3; 9 positions match TRBD2. The CDR3 covers 14 residues. Germline CDR1 reads SNHLY; CDR2 reads FYNNEI. Losses at the gene ends were 7 bases for V and 3 bases for J; bases not matched to a gene: 5. The chain's CDR3 is CASNLAGWTDTQYF. As DNA, the CDR3 is TGTGCCAGCAACCTAGCGGGGTGGACAGATACGCAGTATTTT.

On this clonotype itself: A much more abundant neighbour one base away suggests this may be a read error. This rearrangement joins TRBV28 to TRBJ2-1; possibly TRBD2 for D (5 bases). Trimming removed 11 bases from V and 0 bases from J, with 17 bases in between. The CDR3 is 15 amino acids. CDR1 is MDHEN and CDR2 is SYDVKM in the germline V gene. CDR3 sequence (DNA): TGTGCCGGCATCCGGGGAGCGAGCTCCTACAATGAGCAGTTCTTC. This encodes CAGIRGASSYNEQFF.

The table lists this clonotype with many counts. V is TRBV15 and J is TRBJ2-7; TRBD1 aligns across 7 bases. This CDR3 has 14 residues. Germline loops: CDR1 LNHNV, CDR2 YYDKDF (reference sequence). With V trimmed by 6 bases and J by 2 bases, 7 bases remained unmatched. In nucleotides, the CDR3 is TGTGCCACCAGTCCCTGGGACAGTCCCTACGAGCAGTACTTC. It encodes CATSPWDSPYEQYF.

Turning to this clonotype: A much larger clone is a single base away; this may be a read error. The rearrangement joins TRBV18 to TRBJ1-1; the D gene is possibly TRBD1 (5 bases). Per germline, CDR1 KGHSH and CDR2 LQKENI. This CDR3 comprises 15 residues. DNA of the CDR3: TGTGTCAGCTCACCACCGTTGGGGGGGAACACTGAAGCTTTCTTT. Translation gives CVSSPPLGGNTEAFF. The full variable domain, its missing parts supplied by reference TRBV18 and TRBJ1-1, is NAGVMQNPRHLVRRRGQEARLRCSPMKGHSHVYWYRQLPEEGLKFMVYLQKENIIDESGMPKERFSAEFPKEGPSILRIQQVVRGDSAAYFCVSSPPLGGNTEAFFGQGTRLTVV.

This clonotype is medium-sized. V gene TRBV7-9 combines with J gene TRBJ2-7; TRBD1 matches 7 bases. The CDR3 has 15 residues. The J segment lost 2 bases and the V segment lost 1 base, leaving 5 bases of the junction unmatched. CDR1 is SEHNR, CDR2 FQNEAQ, per germline (reference sequence). CDR3 nucleotides: TGTGCCAGCAGCTTAGGGGGACAGTTAGCCTACGAGCAGTACTTC. Amino acids: CASSLGGQLAYEQYF.